This record concerns one T cell receptor (beta chain) sequence. Its antigen is undetermined. Germline loops: CDR1 MNHNY, CDR2 SVGAGI (reference sequence). V was trimmed by 0 bases and J by 6 bases, leaving 13 bases between them. CDR3 length equals 15 residues. The protocol was immunoSEQ multiplex PCR, while the TCRdb copy is restricted to in-frame clones and leaves out a portion. The data contain some 20,000 clones, around 72% of them seen just once; the ten biggest clones take up 8%. The data stem from a study of graft-versus-host responses after intestinal transplantation. Study-wide background: Transplant types were multivisceral, liver-intestinal, or isolated intestinal. Each recipient received anti-thymocyte globulin induction, then tacrolimus and steroids for 2 to 3 years.

Overall study results and limits: Present in recipient marrow, GvH clones included some that appeared first in ileum or blood. When patients had graft-donor T cell macrochimerism, their allografts held high graft-versus-host to host-versus-graft clonal ratios.

Lymphocytes from graft epithelium and lamina propria were isolated. This chain links TRBV6-6 with TRBJ2-3; possibly TRBD2 for D (5 bases). The sequences come from ileum tissue, collected around 20 days after intestinal transplant. The sequence came from a human patient who received an intestinal transplant, so some T cells may come from the graft donor. CDR3 in DNA: TGTGCCAGCAGTTACTCGTTACCTAGGAGGGATACGCAGTATTTT. Translated: CASSYSLPRRDTQYF.